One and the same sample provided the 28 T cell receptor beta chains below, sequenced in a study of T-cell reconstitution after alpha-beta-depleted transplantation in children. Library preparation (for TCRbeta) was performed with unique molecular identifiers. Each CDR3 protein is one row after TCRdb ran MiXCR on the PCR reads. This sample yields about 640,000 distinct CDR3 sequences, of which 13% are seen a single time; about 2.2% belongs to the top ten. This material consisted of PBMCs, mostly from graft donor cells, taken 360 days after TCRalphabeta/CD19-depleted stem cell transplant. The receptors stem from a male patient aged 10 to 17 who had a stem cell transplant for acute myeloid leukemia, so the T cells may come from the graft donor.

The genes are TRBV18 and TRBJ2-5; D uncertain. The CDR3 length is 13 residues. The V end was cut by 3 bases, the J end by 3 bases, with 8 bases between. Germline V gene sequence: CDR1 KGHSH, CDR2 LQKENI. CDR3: CASSPWTEETQYF. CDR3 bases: TGTGCCAGCTCACCTTGGACGGAAGAGACCCAGTACTTC.

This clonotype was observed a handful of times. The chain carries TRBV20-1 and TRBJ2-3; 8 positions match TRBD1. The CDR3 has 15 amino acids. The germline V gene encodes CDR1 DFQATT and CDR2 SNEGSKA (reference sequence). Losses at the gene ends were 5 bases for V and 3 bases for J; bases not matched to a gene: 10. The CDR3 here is CSAADRGGVTDTQYF. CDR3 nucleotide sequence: TGCAGTGCTGCCGACAGGGGTGGGGTTACAGATACGCAGTATTTT.

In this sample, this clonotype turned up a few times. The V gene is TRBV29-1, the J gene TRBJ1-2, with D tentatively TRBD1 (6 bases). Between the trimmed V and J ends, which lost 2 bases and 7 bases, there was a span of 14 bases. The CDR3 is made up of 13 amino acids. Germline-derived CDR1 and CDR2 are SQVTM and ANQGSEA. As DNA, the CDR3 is TGCAGCGTTGAAATTGACAGGATGCGTGGCTACACCTTC. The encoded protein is CSVEIDRMRGYTF.

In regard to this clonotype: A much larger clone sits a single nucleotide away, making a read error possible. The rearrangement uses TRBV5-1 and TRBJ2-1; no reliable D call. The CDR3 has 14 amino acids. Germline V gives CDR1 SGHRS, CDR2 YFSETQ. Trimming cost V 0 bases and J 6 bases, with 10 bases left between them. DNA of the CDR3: TGCGCCAGCAGCTTGGCCCTAGTCAGCAATGAGCAGTTCTTC. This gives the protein CASSLALVSNEQFF.

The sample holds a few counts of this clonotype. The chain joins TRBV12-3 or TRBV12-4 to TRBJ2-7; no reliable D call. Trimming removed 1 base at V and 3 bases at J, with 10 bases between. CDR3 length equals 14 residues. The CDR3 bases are TGTGCCAGCAGTTTAGGGGTATCGGGCTACGAGCAGTACTTC. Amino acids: CASSLGVSGYEQYF.

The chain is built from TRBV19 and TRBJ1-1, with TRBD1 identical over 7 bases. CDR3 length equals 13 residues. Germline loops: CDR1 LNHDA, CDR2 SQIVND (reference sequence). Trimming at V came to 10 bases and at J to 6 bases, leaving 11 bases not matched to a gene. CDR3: CATRQGGGPEAFF. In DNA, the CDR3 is TGTGCCACTCGACAGGGTGGTGGGCCTGAAGCTTTCTTT.

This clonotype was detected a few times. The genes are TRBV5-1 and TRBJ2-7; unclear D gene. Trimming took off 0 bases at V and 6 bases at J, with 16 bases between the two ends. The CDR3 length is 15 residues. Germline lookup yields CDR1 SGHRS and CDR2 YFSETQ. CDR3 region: CASSLDWQEWSEQYF. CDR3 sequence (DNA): TGCGCCAGCAGCTTGGATTGGCAGGAATGGAGCGAGCAGTACTTC.

CDR3: CASSLMGQGYTEAFF. The CDR3 nucleotides are TGTGCCAGCAGCTTAATGGGACAGGGGTACACTGAAGCTTTCTTT. The J gene is TRBJ1-1, the V gene TRBV11-2; 10 positions match TRBD1. The CDR3 sequence is 15 residues long. Germline V gives CDR1 SGHAT, CDR2 FQNNGV. V trimming: 2 bases; J trimming: 3 bases; junction bases outside the gene matches: 3.

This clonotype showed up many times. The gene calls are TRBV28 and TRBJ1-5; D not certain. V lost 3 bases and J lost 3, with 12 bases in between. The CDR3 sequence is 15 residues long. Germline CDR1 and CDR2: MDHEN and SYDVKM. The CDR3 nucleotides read TGTGCCAGCAGTTTCTGGCGGGCCCCCAATCAGCCCCAGCATTTT. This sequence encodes CASSFWRAPNQPQHF.

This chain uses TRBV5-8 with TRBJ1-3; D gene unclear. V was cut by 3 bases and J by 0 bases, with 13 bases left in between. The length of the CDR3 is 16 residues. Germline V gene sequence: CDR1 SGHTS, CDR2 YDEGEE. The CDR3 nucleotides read TGTGCCAGCAGCTCTGGACGGAGGACCTCTGGAAACACCATATATTTT. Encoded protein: CASSSGRRTSGNTIYF.

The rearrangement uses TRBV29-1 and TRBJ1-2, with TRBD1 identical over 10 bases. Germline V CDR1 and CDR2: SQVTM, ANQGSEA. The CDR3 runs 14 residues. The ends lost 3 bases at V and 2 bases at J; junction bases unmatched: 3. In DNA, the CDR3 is TGCAGCGTTGATCCGACAGGGGGCAACTATGGCTACACCTTC. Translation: CSVDPTGGNYGYTF.

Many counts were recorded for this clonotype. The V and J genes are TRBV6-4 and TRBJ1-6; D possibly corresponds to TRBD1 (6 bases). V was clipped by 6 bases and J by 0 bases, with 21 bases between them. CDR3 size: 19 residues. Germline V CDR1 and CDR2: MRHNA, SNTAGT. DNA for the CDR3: TGTGCCAGCAGGACATCCGGGACACAAAGGAGCTCCTATAATTCACCCCTCCACTTT. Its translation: CASRTSGTQRSSYNSPLHF.

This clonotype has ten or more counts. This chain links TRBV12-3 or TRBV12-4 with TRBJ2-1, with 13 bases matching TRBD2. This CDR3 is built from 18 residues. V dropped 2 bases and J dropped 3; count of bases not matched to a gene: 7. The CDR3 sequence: CASSLFLGTSGVYNEQFF. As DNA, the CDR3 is TGTGCCAGCAGTTTATTTCTGGGGACTAGCGGGGTCTACAATGAGCAGTTCTTC.

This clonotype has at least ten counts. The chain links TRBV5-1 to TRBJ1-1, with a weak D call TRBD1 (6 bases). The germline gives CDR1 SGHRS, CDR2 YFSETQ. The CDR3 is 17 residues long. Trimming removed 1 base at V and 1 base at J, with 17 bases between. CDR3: CASSLMSGDLANTEAFF. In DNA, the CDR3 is TGCGCCAGCAGCTTGATGTCAGGGGACCTCGCGAACACTGAAGCTTTCTTT.

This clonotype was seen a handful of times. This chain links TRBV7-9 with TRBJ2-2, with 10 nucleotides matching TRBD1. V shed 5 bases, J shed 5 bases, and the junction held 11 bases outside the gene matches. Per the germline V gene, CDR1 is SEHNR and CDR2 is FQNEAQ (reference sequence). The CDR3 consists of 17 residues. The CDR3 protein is CASSPRQGALGTGELFF. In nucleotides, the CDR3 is TGTGCCAGCAGCCCACGACAGGGGGCGTTGGGGACCGGGGAGCTGTTTTTT. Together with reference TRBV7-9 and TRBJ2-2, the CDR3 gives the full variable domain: DTGVSQNPRHKITKRGQNVTFRCDPISEHNRLYWYRQTLGQGPEFLTYFQNEAQLEKSRLLSDRFSAERPKGSFSTLEIQRTEQGDSAMYLCASSPRQGALGTGELFFGEGSRLTVL.

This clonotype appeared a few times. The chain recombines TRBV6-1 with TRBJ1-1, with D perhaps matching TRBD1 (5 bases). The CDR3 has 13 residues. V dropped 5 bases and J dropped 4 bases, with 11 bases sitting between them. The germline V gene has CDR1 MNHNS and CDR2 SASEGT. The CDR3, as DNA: TGTGCCAGCAGTCGACAGCTCCTCACTGAAGCTTTCTTT. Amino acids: CASSRQLLTEAFF.

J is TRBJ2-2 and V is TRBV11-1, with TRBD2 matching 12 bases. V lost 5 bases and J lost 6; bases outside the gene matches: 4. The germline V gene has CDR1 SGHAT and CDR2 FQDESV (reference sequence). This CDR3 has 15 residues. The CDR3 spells CASSRTSGVAGELFF. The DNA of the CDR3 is TGTGCCAGCAGCAGGACTAGCGGGGTTGCCGGGGAGCTGTTTTTT.

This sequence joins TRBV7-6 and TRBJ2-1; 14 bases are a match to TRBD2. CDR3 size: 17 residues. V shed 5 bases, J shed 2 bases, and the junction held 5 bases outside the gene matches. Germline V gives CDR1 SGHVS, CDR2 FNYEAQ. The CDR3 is CASSPGTSGSTYNEQFF. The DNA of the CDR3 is TGTGCCAGCAGCCCAGGGACTAGCGGGAGCACCTACAATGAGCAGTTCTTC.

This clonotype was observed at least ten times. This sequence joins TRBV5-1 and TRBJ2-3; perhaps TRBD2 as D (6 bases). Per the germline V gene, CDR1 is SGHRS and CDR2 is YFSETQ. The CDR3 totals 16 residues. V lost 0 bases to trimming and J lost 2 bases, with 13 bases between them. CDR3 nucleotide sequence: TGCGCCAGCAGCTTGGTTAGCGGAGCTTCCACAGATACGCAGTATTTT. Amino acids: CASSLVSGASTDTQYF.

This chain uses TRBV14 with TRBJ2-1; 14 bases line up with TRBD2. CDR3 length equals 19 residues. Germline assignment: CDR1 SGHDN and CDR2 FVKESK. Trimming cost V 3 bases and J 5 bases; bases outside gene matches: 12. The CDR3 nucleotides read TGTGCCAGCAGCCACACCATCGGGACTAGCGGGAGTCGCAACAATGAGCAGTTCTTC. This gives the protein CASSHTIGTSGSRNNEQFF.

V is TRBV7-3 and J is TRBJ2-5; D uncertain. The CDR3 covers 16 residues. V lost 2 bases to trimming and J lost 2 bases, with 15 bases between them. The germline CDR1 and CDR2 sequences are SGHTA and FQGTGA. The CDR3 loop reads CASSLGVQPAQETQYF. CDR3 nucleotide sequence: TGTGCCAGCAGCTTAGGGGTCCAACCAGCTCAAGAGACCCAGTACTTC.

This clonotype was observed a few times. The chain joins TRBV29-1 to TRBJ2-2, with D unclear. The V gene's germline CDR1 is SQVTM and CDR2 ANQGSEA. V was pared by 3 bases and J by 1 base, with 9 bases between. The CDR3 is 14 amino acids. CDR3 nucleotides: TGCAGCGTTGAGGTGGGCAGGAACACCGGGGAGCTGTTTTTT. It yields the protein CSVEVGRNTGELFF.

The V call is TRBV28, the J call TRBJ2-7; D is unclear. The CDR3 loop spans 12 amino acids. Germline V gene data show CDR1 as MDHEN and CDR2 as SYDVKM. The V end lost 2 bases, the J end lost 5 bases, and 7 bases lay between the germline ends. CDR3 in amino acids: CASSLAKNEQYF. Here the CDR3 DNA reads TGTGCCAGCAGTTTAGCCAAAAACGAGCAGTACTTC.

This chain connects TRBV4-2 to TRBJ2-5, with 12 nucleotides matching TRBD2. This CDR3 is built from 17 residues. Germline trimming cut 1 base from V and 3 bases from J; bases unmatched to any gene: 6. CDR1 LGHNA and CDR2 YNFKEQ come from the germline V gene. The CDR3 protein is CASSQGLAGVREETQYF. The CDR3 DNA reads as TGTGCCAGCAGCCAAGGACTAGCGGGAGTTCGGGAAGAGACCCAGTACTTC.

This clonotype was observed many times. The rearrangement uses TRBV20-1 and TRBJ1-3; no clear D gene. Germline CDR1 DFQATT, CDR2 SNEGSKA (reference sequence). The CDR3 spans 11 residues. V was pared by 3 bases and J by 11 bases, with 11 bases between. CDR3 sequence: CSARYTGSIYF. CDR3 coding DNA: TGCAGTGCTAGGTATACCGGATCCATATATTTT.

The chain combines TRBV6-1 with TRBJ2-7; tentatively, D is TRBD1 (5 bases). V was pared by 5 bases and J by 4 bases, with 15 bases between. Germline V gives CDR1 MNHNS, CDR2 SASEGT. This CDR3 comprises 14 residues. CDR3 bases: TGTGCCAGCAGTAGGGAAGGGGTGGGGTACGAGCAGTACTTC. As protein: CASSREGVGYEQYF.

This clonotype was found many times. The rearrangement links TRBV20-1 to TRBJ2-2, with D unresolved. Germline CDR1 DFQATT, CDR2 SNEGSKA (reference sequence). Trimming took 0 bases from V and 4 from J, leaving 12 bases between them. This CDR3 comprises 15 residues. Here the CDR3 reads CSARDQLRGTGELFF. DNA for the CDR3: TGCAGTGCTAGAGATCAACTCCGCGGCACCGGGGAGCTGTTTTTT.

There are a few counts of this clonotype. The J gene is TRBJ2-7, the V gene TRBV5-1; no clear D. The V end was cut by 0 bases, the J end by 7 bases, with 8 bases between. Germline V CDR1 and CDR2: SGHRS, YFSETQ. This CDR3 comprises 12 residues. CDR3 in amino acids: CASSLAVGEQYF. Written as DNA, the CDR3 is TGCGCCAGCAGCTTGGCCGTAGGAGAGCAGTACTTC.